This section outlines one T cell receptor (beta chain) sequence together with its context. What it binds is unknown. Time point described: week 3, after first cycle of checkpoint inhibitor. Apart from two fast progressors, RECIST 1.1 response was judged 12 weeks post-infusion. Prior systemic cancer therapy, immunosuppressant use and other active malignancies excluded patients. The assay was immunoSEQ multiplex PCR, and TCRdb's table has in-frame clones only and misses some. In the table there are some 12,000 clones, approximately 84% of which are singletons. This sample stems from a study of blood T cell dynamics during melanoma immunotherapy. Across the whole study: Patients with metastatic melanoma got pembrolizumab or nivolumab-ipilimumab as first-line care.

Findings of the study overall: The study could not tell melanoma-specific clones from general immune activation.

V lost 2 bases, J lost 0 bases, and 17 bases lay in between. The CDR3 loop spans 18 amino acids. Germline CDR1 SGHTA, CDR2 FQGNSA. The rearrangement links TRBV7-2 to TRBJ1-3; D is possibly TRBD1 (6 bases). The clonotype was recovered from a human donor with melanoma. Sequenced material: blood, taken from a patient treated with checkpoint blockade. The CDR3 protein is CASSLKTGRALSGNTIYF. The CDR3 nucleotides read TGTGCCAGCAGCTTAAAAACAGGGCGGGCGCTCTCTGGAAACACCATATATTTT.